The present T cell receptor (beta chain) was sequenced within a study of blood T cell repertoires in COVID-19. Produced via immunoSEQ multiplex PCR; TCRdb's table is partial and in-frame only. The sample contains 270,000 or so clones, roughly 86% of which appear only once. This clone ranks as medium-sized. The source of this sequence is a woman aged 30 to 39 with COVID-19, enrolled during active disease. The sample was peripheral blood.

CDR3 DNA sequence: TGTGCCAGCAGTTACCAGGGGGCGCGGCCCCTCCACTTT. This encodes CASSYQGARPLHF. This chain links TRBV6-5 with TRBJ1-6; TRBD1 agrees at 8 bases. Germline CDR1 MNHEY, CDR2 SVGAGI. CDR3 length: 13 amino acids. V trimming: 2 bases; J trimming: 13 bases; junction bases outside the gene matches: 4.